What follows describes a single T cell receptor (beta chain). Reverse transcription of about 0.45 to 1 ug RNA was carried out with random hexamers. TCRdb re-called the immunoSEQ multiplex PCR reads through MiXCR, storing one row per CDR3 protein. The data show some 240,000 distinct CDR3 sequences, roughly 95% seen once. The data were taken from a study of CD8 T cells in Susac syndrome. Overall study context: Patients with Susac syndrome were therapy-naive, treated with corticosteroids, or treated with intravenous immunoglobulin alone when blood was collected.

V shed 3 bases and J shed 7 bases, with 11 bases lying between them. CDR1 KGHDR and CDR2 SFDVKD come from the germline V gene. The CDR3 contains 13 residues. TCR beta sequences were obtained from blood CD8+ and CD4+ T cells. The source material was CD4+ T cells from PBMCs. The TCR was taken from a human donor with Susac syndrome. This chain joins TRBV24-1 and TRBJ1-2, with D possibly matching TRBD1 (5 bases). CDR3 residues: CATSDAGRGGYTF. CDR3 nucleotide sequence: TGTGCCACCAGTGATGCAGGGAGGGGTGGCTACACCTTC.